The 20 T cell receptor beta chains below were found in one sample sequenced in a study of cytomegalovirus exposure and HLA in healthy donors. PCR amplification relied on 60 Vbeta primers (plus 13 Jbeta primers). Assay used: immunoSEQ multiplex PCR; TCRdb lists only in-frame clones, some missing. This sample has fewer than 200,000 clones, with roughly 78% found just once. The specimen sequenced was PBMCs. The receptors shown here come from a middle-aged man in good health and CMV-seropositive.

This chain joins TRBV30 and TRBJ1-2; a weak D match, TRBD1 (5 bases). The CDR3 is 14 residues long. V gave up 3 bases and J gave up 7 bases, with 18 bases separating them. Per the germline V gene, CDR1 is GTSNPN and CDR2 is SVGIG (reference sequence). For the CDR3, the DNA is TGTGCCTGGAGCCCCCTGCGGGGGACGAGTGGCTACACCTTC. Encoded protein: CAWSPLRGTSGYTF.

CDR3 in DNA: TGCGCCAGCAGCCCTATAGCGGGGGGCCGCAACGAGCAGTACTTC. It specifies CASSPIAGGRNEQYF. The chain employs TRBV5-1 and TRBJ2-7; 10 bases fit TRBD2. Trimming took 4 bases from V and 5 from J; bases not matched to a gene: 9. The CDR3 has 15 amino acids. CDR1 and CDR2 (germline): SGHRS, YFSETQ.

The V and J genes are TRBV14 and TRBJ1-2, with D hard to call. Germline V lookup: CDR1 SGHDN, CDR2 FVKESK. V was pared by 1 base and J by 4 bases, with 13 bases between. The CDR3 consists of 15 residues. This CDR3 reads CASSQGMSGAYGYTF. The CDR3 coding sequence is TGTGCCAGCAGCCAAGGGATGTCGGGTGCCTATGGCTACACCTTC.

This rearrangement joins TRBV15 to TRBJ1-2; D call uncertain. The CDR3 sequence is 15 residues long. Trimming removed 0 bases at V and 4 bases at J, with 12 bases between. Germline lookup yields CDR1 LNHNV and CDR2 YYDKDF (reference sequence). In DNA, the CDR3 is TGTGCCACCAGCAGAGAGGTCGGCCGAGGCTATGGCTACACCTTC. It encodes CATSREVGRGYGYTF.

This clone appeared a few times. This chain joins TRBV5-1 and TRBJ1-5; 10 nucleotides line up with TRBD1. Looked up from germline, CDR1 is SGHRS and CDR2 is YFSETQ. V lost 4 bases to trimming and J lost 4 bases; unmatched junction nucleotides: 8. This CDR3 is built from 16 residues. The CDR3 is CASSPETGGANQPQHF. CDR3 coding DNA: TGCGCCAGCAGCCCTGAGACAGGGGGCGCGAATCAGCCCCAGCATTTT.

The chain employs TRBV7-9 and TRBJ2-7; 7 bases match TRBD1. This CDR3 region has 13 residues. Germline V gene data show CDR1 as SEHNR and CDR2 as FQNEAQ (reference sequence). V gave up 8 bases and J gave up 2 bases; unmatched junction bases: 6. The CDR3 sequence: CASAGQGAYEQYF. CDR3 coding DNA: TGTGCCAGCGCAGGGCAGGGGGCCTACGAGCAGTACTTC.

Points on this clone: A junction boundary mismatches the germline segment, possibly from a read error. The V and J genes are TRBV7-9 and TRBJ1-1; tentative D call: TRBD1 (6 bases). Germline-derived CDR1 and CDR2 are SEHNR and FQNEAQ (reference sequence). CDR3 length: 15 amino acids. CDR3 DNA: TGCGCCAGCAGCCGGGCGTCGAACAGGGACACTGAAGCTTTCTTT. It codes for CASSRASNRDTEAFF. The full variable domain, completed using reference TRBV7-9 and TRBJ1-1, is DTGVSQNPRHKITKRGQNVTFRCDPISEHNRLYWYRQTLGQGPEFLTYFQNEAQLEKSRLLSDRFSAERPKGSFSTLEIQRTEQGDSAMYLCASSRASNRDTEAFFGQGTRLTVV.

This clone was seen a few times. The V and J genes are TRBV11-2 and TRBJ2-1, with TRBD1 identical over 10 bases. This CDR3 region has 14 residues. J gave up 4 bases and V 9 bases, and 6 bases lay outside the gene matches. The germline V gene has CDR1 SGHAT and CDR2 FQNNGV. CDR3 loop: CASLPGQGYNEQFF. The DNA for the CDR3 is TGTGCCAGTTTACCGGGACAGGGGTACAATGAGCAGTTCTTC.

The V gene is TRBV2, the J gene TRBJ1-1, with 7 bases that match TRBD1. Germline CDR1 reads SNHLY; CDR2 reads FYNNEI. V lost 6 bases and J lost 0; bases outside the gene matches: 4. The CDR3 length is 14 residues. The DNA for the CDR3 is TGTGCCAGCAGAGGGGACAGCCTGAACACTGAAGCTTTCTTT. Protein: CASRGDSLNTEAFF. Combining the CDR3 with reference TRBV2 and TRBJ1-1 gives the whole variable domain EPEVTQTPSHQVTQMGQEVILRCVPISNHLYFYWYRQILGQKVEFLVSFYNNEISEKSEIFDDQFSVERPDGSNFTLKIRSTKLEDSAMYFCASRGDSLNTEAFFGQGTRLTVV.

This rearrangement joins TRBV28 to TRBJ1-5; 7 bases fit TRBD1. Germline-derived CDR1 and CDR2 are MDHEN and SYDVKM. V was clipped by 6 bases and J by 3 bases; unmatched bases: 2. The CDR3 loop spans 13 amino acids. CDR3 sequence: CASRDRDNQPQHF. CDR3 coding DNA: TGTGCCAGCAGAGACAGGGACAATCAGCCCCAGCATTTT.

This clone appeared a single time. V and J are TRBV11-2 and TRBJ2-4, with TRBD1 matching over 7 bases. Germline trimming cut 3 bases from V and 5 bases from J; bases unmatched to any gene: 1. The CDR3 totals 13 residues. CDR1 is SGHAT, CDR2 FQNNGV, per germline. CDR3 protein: CASSLGQQNIQYF. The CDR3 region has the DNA TGTGCCAGCAGCTTGGGACAGCAAAACATTCAGTACTTC.

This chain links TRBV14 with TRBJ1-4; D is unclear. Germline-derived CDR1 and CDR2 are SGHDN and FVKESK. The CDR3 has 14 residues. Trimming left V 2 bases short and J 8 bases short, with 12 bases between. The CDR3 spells CASSQLPHEEKLFF. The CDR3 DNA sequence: TGTGCCAGCAGCCAATTGCCTCACGAGGAAAAACTGTTTTTT. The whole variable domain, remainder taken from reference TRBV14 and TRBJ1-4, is EAGVTQFPSHSVIEKGQTVTLRCDPISGHDNLYWYRRVMGKEIKFLLHFVKESKQDESGMPNNRFLAERTGGTYSTLKVQPAELEDSGVYFCASSQLPHEEKLFFGSGTQLSVL.

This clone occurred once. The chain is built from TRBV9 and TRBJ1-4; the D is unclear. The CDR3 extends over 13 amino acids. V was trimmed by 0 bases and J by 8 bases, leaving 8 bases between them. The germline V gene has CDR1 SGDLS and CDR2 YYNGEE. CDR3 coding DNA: TGTGCCAGCAGCGTAGGTACAGCCGAAAAACTGTTTTTT. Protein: CASSVGTAEKLFF. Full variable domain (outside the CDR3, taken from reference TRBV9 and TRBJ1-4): DSGVTQTPKHLITATGQRVTLRCSPRSGDLSVYWYQQSLDQGLQFLIQYYNGEERAKGNILERFSAQQFPDLHSELNLSSLELGDSALYFCASSVGTAEKLFFGSGTQLSVL.

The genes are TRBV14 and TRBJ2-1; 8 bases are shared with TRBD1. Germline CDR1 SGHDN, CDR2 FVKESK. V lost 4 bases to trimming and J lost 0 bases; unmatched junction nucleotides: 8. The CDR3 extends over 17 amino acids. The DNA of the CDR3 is TGTGCCAGCAGCCGAGACAGGGGACCTTTCTCCTACAATGAGCAGTTCTTC. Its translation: CASSRDRGPFSYNEQFF.

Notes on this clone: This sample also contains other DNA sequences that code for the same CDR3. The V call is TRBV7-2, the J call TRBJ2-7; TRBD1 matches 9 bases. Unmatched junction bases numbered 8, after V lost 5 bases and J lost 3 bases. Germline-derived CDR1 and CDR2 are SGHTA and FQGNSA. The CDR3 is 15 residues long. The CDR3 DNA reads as TGTGCCAGCAGCCCCCGGGACAGGGCTTACTACGAGCAGTACTTC. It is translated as CASSPRDRAYYEQYF. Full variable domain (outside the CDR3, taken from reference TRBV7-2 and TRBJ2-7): GAGVSQSPSNKVTEKGKDVELRCDPISGHTALYWYRQSLGQGLEFLIYFQGNSAPDKSGLPSDRFSAERTGGSVSTLTIQRTQQEDSAVYLCASSPRDRAYYEQYFGPGTRLTVT.

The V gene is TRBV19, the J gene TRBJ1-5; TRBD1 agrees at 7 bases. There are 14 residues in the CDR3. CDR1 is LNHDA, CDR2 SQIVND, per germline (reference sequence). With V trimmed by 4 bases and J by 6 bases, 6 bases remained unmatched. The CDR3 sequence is CASSNGQAGQPQHF. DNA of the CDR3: TGTGCCAGTAGTAACGGACAGGCGGGTCAGCCCCAGCATTTT.

The CDR3 DNA follows: TGTGCCAGCAGTATTAAGACAGGGAACACTGAAGCTTTCTTT. As protein: CASSIKTGNTEAFF. The chain carries TRBV6-1 and TRBJ1-1; weak D call: TRBD1 (6 bases). Trimming stripped 5 bases from V and 1 base from J, with 11 bases between. Germline V gives CDR1 MNHNS, CDR2 SASEGT. CDR3 length: 14 residues.

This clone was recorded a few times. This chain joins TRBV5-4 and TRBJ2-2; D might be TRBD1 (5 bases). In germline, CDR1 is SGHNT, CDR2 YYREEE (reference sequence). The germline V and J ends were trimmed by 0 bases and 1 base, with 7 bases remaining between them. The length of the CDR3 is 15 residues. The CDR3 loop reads CASSLDQGNTGELFF. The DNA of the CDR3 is TGTGCCAGCAGCTTGGATCAGGGGAACACCGGGGAGCTGTTTTTT.

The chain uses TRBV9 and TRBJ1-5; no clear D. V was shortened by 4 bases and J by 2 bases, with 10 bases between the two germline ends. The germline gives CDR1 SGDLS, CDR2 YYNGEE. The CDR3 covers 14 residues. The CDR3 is CASSNSLGNQPQHF. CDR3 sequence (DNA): TGTGCCAGCAGCAATAGTCTCGGCAATCAGCCCCAGCATTTT.

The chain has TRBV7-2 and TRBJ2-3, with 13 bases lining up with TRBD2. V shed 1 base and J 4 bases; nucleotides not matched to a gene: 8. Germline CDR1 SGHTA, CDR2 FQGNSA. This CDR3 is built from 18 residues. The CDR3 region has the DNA TGTGCCAGCAGCTTAGGTACTAGCGGGGGGGCCCGGGCAGATACGCAGTATTTT. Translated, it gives CASSLGTSGGARADTQYF.